This T cell receptor beta chain originates from a study of patients and donors after allogeneic stem cell transplantation. TCRdb reprocessed the RT-PCR reads via MiXCR and lists one record per CDR3 protein. The sample lists about 960,000 distinct CDR3 sequences; roughly 18% were seen once. The germline gives CDR1 LGHDT, CDR2 YNNKEL (reference sequence). Trimming cost V 1 base and J 5 bases; bases outside gene matches: 3. The CDR3 length is 14 residues. This chain uses TRBV3-1 with TRBJ2-7; 9 bases match TRBD1. Sequencing input: blood, either unsorted or a sorted T cell fraction (not recorded which). This clonotype originated in a human donor who was either an allogeneic HSCT recipient or a stem cell or donor lymphocyte infusion donor (not recorded which). It is not recorded whose cells these are; they may come from a transplant donor. CDR3 amino acids: CASSQGDRVHEQYF. Here the CDR3 DNA reads TGTGCCAGCAGCCAAGGGGACAGGGTCCACGAGCAGTACTTC.